Each of the 32 T cell receptor beta chains below was sequenced from the same sample in a study of blood T cells in healthy people across ages. Through a sample-barcoded 5' primer and a J-beta primer mix, a second PCR was run for roughly 7 to 12 cycles. TCRdb re-called the 5' RACE reads through MiXCR, storing one row per CDR3 protein. The table has 1,800,000 or so distinct CDR3 sequences, about 39% seen once. Sequenced input: blood. These receptors came from a human donor in good health.

The CDR3 spells CASALNRGGQETQYF. CDR3 nucleotides: TGTGCCAGCGCGCTAAACCGGGGGGGCCAAGAGACCCAGTACTTC. The chain has TRBV12-3 or TRBV12-4 and TRBJ2-5; 8 nucleotides align to TRBD2. The CDR3 loop spans 15 amino acids. J was trimmed by 1 base and V by 8 bases; bases with no gene match: 9.

The gene calls are TRBV6-6 and TRBJ2-4; D possibly matches TRBD1 or TRBD2 (6 bases each). CDR1 MNHNY and CDR2 SVGAGI come from the germline V gene (reference sequence). Deletions cut 2 bases from V and 8 bases from J, with 19 bases between. The CDR3 contains 16 residues. The CDR3 loop is CASSYAGGITTDIQYF. CDR3 DNA: TGTGCCAGCAGTTACGCCGGGGGCATTACTACAGACATTCAGTACTTC.

This clonotype was observed at least ten times. This chain connects TRBV6-5 to TRBJ2-5; 11 nucleotides agree with TRBD1. The germline gives CDR1 MNHEY, CDR2 SVGAGI. V was clipped by 6 bases and J by 5 bases; unmatched bases: 11. CDR3 size: 16 residues. CDR3 DNA sequence: TGTGCCAGCAGCCCCTCGGTCGGGACAGGGGGTGAGACCCAGTACTTC. Translation: CASSPSVGTGGETQYF.

This clonotype occurred a few times. The rearrangement joins TRBV27 to TRBJ2-4; TRBD2 matches at 9 bases. J was trimmed by 7 bases and V by 6 bases; bases with no gene match: 4. Germline-derived CDR1 and CDR2 are MNHEY and SMNVEV (reference sequence). The CDR3 is made up of 13 amino acids. The CDR3 nucleotides are TGTGCCAGCAGCCGCGGGGGGGTGAACATTCAGTACTTC. Translation: CASSRGGVNIQYF.

This clonotype has more than one count but fewer than ten. The chain employs TRBV12-5 and TRBJ2-3; the D is unclear. With 8 bases removed from V and 2 bases from J, the gap between germline ends came to 14 bases. Per the germline V gene, CDR1 is LGHNT and CDR2 is FRNRAP. This CDR3 spans 14 amino acids. CDR3 sequence: CASWIQPNTDTQYF. The CDR3 DNA reads as TGTGCTAGTTGGATCCAGCCTAACACAGATACGCAGTATTTT. The full variable domain, completed using reference TRBV12-5 and TRBJ2-3, is DARVTQTPRHKVTEMGQEVTMRCQPILGHNTVFWYRQTMMQGLELLAYFRNRAPLDDSGMPKDRFSAEMPDATLATLKIQPSEPRDSAVYFCASWIQPNTDTQYFGPGTRLTVL.

This clonotype has a count of ten or more. The genes are TRBV12-3 or TRBV12-4 and TRBJ2-1; unclear D gene. There are 14 residues in the CDR3. V shed 3 bases and J shed 2 bases, with 8 bases lying between them. The CDR3 nucleotides read TGTGCCAGCAGTTTCTTGGGGACCTACAATGAGCAGTTCTTC. This encodes CASSFLGTYNEQFF.

This clonotype was observed a few times. The chain has TRBV25-1 and TRBJ2-3, with D perhaps matching TRBD2 (5 bases). This CDR3 region has 15 residues. The V gene's germline CDR1 is MGHDK and CDR2 SYGVNS. The V end was cut by 3 bases, the J end by 0 bases, with 10 bases between. The CDR3 sequence is CASSDPGLSTDTQYF. The DNA for the CDR3 is TGTGCCAGCAGTGACCCAGGACTTAGCACAGATACGCAGTATTTT.

The chain recombines TRBV4-1 with TRBJ2-7; 10 bases are a match to TRBD1. The length of the CDR3 is 16 residues. The junction had 8 bases not matched to a gene; V was cut back by 0 bases and J by 6 bases. Germline CDR1 and CDR2: MGHRA and YSYEKL. The CDR3 DNA is TGCGCCAGCAGCCAAGAAACCGGGACAGGGGACTTCGAGCAGTACTTC. Translation gives CASSQETGTGDFEQYF.

The count of this clonotype is one. This CDR3 reads CSVRLGDEKLFF. CDR3 in DNA: TGCAGCGTTCGTCTCGGGGATGAAAAACTGTTTTTT. The rearrangement uses TRBV29-1 and TRBJ1-4; the D is unclear. The CDR3 has 12 residues. Germline V gene lookup returns CDR1 SQVTM and CDR2 ANQGSEA. V was cut by 5 bases and J by 6 bases, with 10 bases left in between.

The gene calls are TRBV5-1 and TRBJ2-1; D is unclear. V was cut by 2 bases and J by 4 bases, with 10 bases left in between. Germline assignment: CDR1 SGHRS and CDR2 YFSETQ. The length of the CDR3 is 14 residues. The CDR3: CASSFEYGYNEQFF. CDR3 sequence (DNA): TGCGCCAGCAGCTTTGAGTATGGTTACAATGAGCAGTTCTTC.

The chain employs TRBV7-2 and TRBJ1-1, with 7 bases that match TRBD1. With 1 base clipped from V and 12 bases from J, the junction kept 8 bases outside the gene matches. CDR1 is SGHTA and CDR2 is FQGNSA in the germline V gene. The CDR3 extends over 13 amino acids. The CDR3 nucleotides read TGTGCCAGCAGCTTAGATCTGGGACAGAGGACTTTCTTT. Amino acid sequence: CASSLDLGQRTFF.

This clonotype has a handful of counts. This chain links TRBV7-8 with TRBJ1-2, with D possibly matching TRBD1 (5 bases). Germline V gives CDR1 SGHVS, CDR2 FQNEAQ. CDR3 length: 15 residues. V lost 5 bases, J lost 3 bases, and 16 bases lay in between. CDR3 nucleotides: TGTGCCAGCAGCCCGCCCCAGGGAAGGGACTATGGCTACACCTTC. Translated, it gives CASSPPQGRDYGYTF.

The CDR3 sequence is CASSLSPGGYNEQFF. DNA of the CDR3: TGTGCCAGCAGTTTATCCCCGGGAGGATACAATGAGCAGTTCTTC. The chain joins TRBV27 to TRBJ2-1; 7 bases align to TRBD2. With 0 bases clipped from V and 4 bases from J, the junction kept 3 bases outside the gene matches. The CDR3 contains 15 residues. Germline loops: CDR1 MNHEY, CDR2 SMNVEV (reference sequence).

The chain recombines TRBV28 with TRBJ2-7; 10 bases are a match to TRBD1. Germline CDR1 reads MDHEN; CDR2 reads SYDVKM. V lost 1 base, J lost 1 base, and 7 bases stayed unmatched. CDR3 size: 17 residues. CDR3 region: CASSLFRDRGSSYEQYF. The CDR3 nucleotides read TGTGCCAGCAGTTTATTCCGGGACAGGGGATCGTCCTACGAGCAGTACTTC.

The chain carries TRBV12-3 or TRBV12-4 and TRBJ2-5; 7 bases line up with TRBD1. The end of the DNA is better explained by TRBJ2-7, so the J call may be wrong. The CDR3 is 16 amino acids. The CDR3 loop is CASSLGHRGSSYEQYF. CDR3 nucleotides: TGTGCCAGCAGTTTGGGGCACAGGGGAAGCTCCTACGAGCAGTACTTC.

The rearrangement uses TRBV29-1 and TRBJ2-5, with TRBD2 matching 10 bases. Trimming cost V 1 base and J 13 bases; bases outside gene matches: 15. Looked up from germline, CDR1 is SQVTM and CDR2 is ANQGSEA. This CDR3 spans 15 amino acids. Here the CDR3 DNA reads TGCAGCGTTGAAGTTAGCGGGGGGATGTACAACGAGCGGTACTTC. Its translation is CSVEVSGGMYNERYF.

Only a few counts were recorded for this clonotype. The chain recombines TRBV4-1 with TRBJ1-3; no clear D. Trimming shortened V by 2 bases and J by 2 bases, and 7 bases separated the two germline ends. This CDR3 is 14 amino acids long. CDR1 and CDR2 from the germline V gene are MGHRA and YSYEKL. The CDR3, as DNA: TGCGCCAGCAGCCAAACGGGAACTGGAAACACCATATATTTT. Protein sequence: CASSQTGTGNTIYF.

This clonotype has a count of ten or more. The CDR3 loop is CASSPVGGDTQYF. CDR3 coding DNA: TGTGCCAGCAGCCCCGTGGGGGGCGATACGCAGTATTTT. The rearrangement joins TRBV7-2 to TRBJ2-3; D is perhaps TRBD1 or TRBD2 (6 bases each). Trimming cost V 5 bases and J 6 bases, with 12 bases left between them. There are 13 residues in the CDR3. CDR1 is SGHTA and CDR2 is FQGNSA in the germline V gene. Combining the CDR3 with reference TRBV7-2 and TRBJ2-3 gives the whole variable domain GAGVSQSPSNKVTEKGKDVELRCDPISGHTALYWYRQSLGQGLEFLIYFQGNSAPDKSGLPSDRFSAERTGGSVSTLTIQRTQQEDSAVYLCASSPVGGDTQYFGPGTRLTVL.

This chain connects TRBV30 to TRBJ1-1; the D gene is possibly TRBD1 (6 bases). Germline V CDR1 and CDR2: GTSNPN, SVGIG (reference sequence). V was pared by 3 bases and J by 5 bases, with 13 bases between. The CDR3 contains 13 residues. CDR3 protein: CAWSPQGRTEAFF. The CDR3 region has the DNA TGTGCCTGGAGCCCCCAGGGGCGAACTGAAGCTTTCTTT.

The J gene is TRBJ2-1, the V gene TRBV29-1; D is undetermined. The V end was cut by 3 bases, the J end by 9 bases, with 15 bases between. Per germline, CDR1 SQVTM and CDR2 ANQGSEA. The CDR3 sequence is 13 residues long. CDR3 bases: TGCAGCGTTGATTGGACCCGGAGAGGTGAGCAGTTCTTC. This gives the protein CSVDWTRRGEQFF.

CDR3 coding DNA: TGTGCCAGCAACAAACAGGGCGGCGGAGAGACCCAGTACTTC. This sequence encodes CASNKQGGGETQYF. V is TRBV11-3 and J is TRBJ2-5; the D gene is possibly TRBD1 (6 bases). This CDR3 region has 14 residues. Trimming took 7 bases from V and 4 from J, leaving 16 bases between them. Germline CDR1 and CDR2: SGHNT and YENEEA.

The sample holds many counts of this clonotype. The chain carries TRBV9 and TRBJ2-5; TRBD2 is a possible D gene (6 bases). The CDR3 is 15 amino acids. Germline CDR1 and CDR2: SGDLS and YYNGEE. Deletions cut 0 bases from V and 4 bases from J, with 13 bases between. Written as DNA, the CDR3 is TGTGCCAGCAGCGTAGGGGGGGATGGGAGAGAGACCCAGTACTTC. It specifies CASSVGGDGRETQYF.

The chain combines TRBV2 with TRBJ2-2; tentative D call: TRBD1 (5 bases). The germline V and J ends were trimmed by 4 bases and 4 bases, with 13 bases remaining between them. Per the germline V gene, CDR1 is SNHLY and CDR2 is FYNNEI. CDR3 size: 15 residues. The CDR3 nucleotides are TGTGCCAGCAGTGGACAGACCCTATTCACCGGGGAGCTGTTTTTT. Amino acid sequence: CASSGQTLFTGELFF.

The chain recombines TRBV12-3 or TRBV12-4 with TRBJ2-7; 11 bases align to TRBD1. V lost 6 bases, J lost 2 bases, and 9 bases stayed unmatched. The CDR3 is 16 amino acids. The CDR3, as DNA: TGTGCCAGCAGCTTATCACCGGGACAGGGGGCCTACGAGCAGTACTTC. Its protein product is CASSLSPGQGAYEQYF.

The count of this clonotype is one. The chain couples TRBV6-2 or TRBV6-3 to TRBJ1-6; the D gene is possibly TRBD1 (5 bases). In germline, CDR1 is MNHEY, CDR2 SVGEGT. The CDR3 sequence is 14 residues long. The ends were cut back, 2 bases at V and 7 bases at J, with 9 bases in the middle. CDR3 DNA sequence: TGTGCCAGCAGTTACGTGACAGAGAATTCACCCCTCCACTTT. Protein sequence: CASSYVTENSPLHF.

This clonotype was detected only a few times. The chain has TRBV15 and TRBJ1-2; 10 nucleotides agree with TRBD1. V lost 3 bases to trimming and J lost 4 bases; unmatched junction nucleotides: 8. The CDR3 totals 16 residues. CDR1 is LNHNV and CDR2 is YYDKDF in the germline V gene (reference sequence). The CDR3 protein is CATSRISGQGPYGYTF. The CDR3 DNA reads as TGTGCCACCAGCAGGATATCGGGACAGGGGCCCTATGGCTACACCTTC.

The gene calls are TRBV7-8 and TRBJ2-1; tentative D call: TRBD1 (5 bases). Germline CDR1 reads SGHVS; CDR2 reads FQNEAQ. The CDR3 is made up of 13 amino acids. V was shortened by 5 bases and J by 9 bases, with 14 bases between the two germline ends. Here the CDR3 DNA reads TGTGCCAGCAGCCCAGTGGGGCTCCGTGAGCAGTTCTTC. This sequence encodes CASSPVGLREQFF.

CDR3 region: CASSSRPDGYTF. The CDR3 coding sequence is TGTGCCAGCAGCTCCCGACCGGATGGCTACACCTTC. The genes are TRBV7-9 and TRBJ1-2; D unresolved. Per the germline V gene, CDR1 is SEHNR and CDR2 is FQNEAQ (reference sequence). Trimming took 4 bases from V and 6 from J, leaving 9 bases between them. The CDR3 is 12 residues long.

The chain combines TRBV9 with TRBJ2-5; tentatively, D is TRBD2 (6 bases). The end of the DNA aligns better with TRBJ2-7, so the J call may be wrong. Germline V CDR1 and CDR2: SGDLS, YYNGEE. The CDR3 consists of 16 residues. CDR3 nucleotide sequence: TGTGCCAGCAGTCACCCCCGGGGGACTCCGAATTACGAGCAGTACTTC. It translates to CASSHPRGTPNYEQYF.

The rearrangement links TRBV20-1 to TRBJ2-7; the D gene is possibly TRBD1 (6 bases). V lost 4 bases and J lost 7, with 23 bases in between. This CDR3 is built from 15 residues. CDR1 and CDR2 (germline): DFQATT, SNEGSKA (reference sequence). CDR3: CSANPGHGLLLEQYF. In DNA, the CDR3 is TGCAGTGCTAACCCGGGACATGGTTTATTATTGGAGCAGTACTTC.

This clonotype turned up a few times. V usage is TRBV20-1 and J usage is TRBJ1-5; D is possibly TRBD1 (6 bases). Germline-derived CDR1 and CDR2 are DFQATT and SNEGSKA (reference sequence). V was cut by 0 bases and J by 4 bases, with 13 bases left in between. The length of the CDR3 is 15 residues. The CDR3 DNA is TGCAGTGCTAGAGATTTGACAGGCAGTAATCAGCCCCAGCATTTT. Amino acid sequence: CSARDLTGSNQPQHF.

The chain joins TRBV6-1 to TRBJ1-5, with D possibly being TRBD1 (5 bases). CDR1 is MNHNS and CDR2 is SASEGT in the germline V gene. The CDR3 has 13 residues. The V end lost 7 bases, the J end lost 3 bases, and 10 bases lay between the germline ends. The CDR3 reads CASTGVVNQPQHF. In DNA form, the CDR3 reads TGTGCCAGCACGGGGGTCGTCAATCAGCCCCAGCATTTT.